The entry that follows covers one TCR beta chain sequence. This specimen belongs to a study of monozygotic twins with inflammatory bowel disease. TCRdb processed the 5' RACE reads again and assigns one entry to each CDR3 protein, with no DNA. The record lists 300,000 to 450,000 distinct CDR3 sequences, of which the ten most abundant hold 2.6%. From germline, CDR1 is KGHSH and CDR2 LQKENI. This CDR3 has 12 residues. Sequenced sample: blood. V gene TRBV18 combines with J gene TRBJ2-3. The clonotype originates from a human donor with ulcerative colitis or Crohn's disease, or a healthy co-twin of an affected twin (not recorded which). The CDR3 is CASSRGADTQYF.